These T cell receptor beta chains were read from a single sample in a study of early T cells in non-severe SARS-CoV-2 infection. In TCRdb, the 5' RACE reads were re-called with MiXCR into one record per CDR3 protein. The top ten clones hold around 3.4% of a sample with more than 65,000 distinct CDR3 sequences, roughly 4.5% of them seen once. Here the sequenced sample was whole blood, taken at baseline. The receptors originated from an adult who was a healthcare worker with PCR-confirmed SARS-CoV-2 infection or an uninfected control (not recorded which). The donor label of this sample is uncertain. CDR3s include the opening cysteine and the closing phenylalanine or tryptophan. A D gene is named only where the DNA matches it firmly. Clone size, where shown, is once, few, many, or a class for clones that have expanded.

cdr3_nt cdr3_aa j_call d_call clone_size v_call
TGTGCCAGCAGCCAAGACGTTGAGGGGACTTACTATGGCTACACCTTC CASSQDVEGTYYGYTF TRBJ1-2 - - TRBV14
TGCGCCAGCAGCCAAGTTGGTACAGGGCGGTATGGCTACACCTTC CASSQVGTGRYGYTF TRBJ1-2 - few TRBV4-3
TGCAGTGCTGGGCGGATTGAGCAGTTCTTC CSAGRIEQFF TRBJ2-1 - many TRBV20-1
TGCGCCAGCAGTGAGTCGGGGGCGCCGACTGCTGAGCAGTTCTTC CASSESGAPTAEQFF TRBJ2-1 - few TRBV10-1
TGTGCCAGCAGCTTCACAGGACAGACGAACACCGGGGAGCTGTTTTTT CASSFTGQTNTGELFF TRBJ2-2 - many TRBV7-6
TGTGCCAGCAGCTTAAGACGGGCCCGGTCTGGGGCCAACGTCCTGACTTTC CASSLRRARSGANVLTF TRBJ2-6 - many TRBV7-2
TGTGCCAGCAGTTACGGGGGCCACGAGCAGTACTTC CASSYGGHEQYF TRBJ2-7 - many TRBV6-5
TGTGCCAGTAGCCCCGGTAGCGGGGGATACACAGATACGCAGTATTTT CASSPGSGGYTDTQYF TRBJ2-3 TRBD2 many TRBV19
TGTGCCAGCAGTTACTCCGGACAGATAACCTACGAGCAGTACTTC CASSYSGQITYEQYF TRBJ2-7 - - TRBV6-5
TGTGCCAGCAGCTTGGCCAGTGCAAGTTACGAGCAGTACTTC CASSLASASYEQYF TRBJ2-7 - many TRBV5-5
TGTGCCAGCAGTCCGGGAGGGGACAATCAGCCCCAGCATTTT CASSPGGDNQPQHF TRBJ1-5 - many TRBV5-4
TGTGCCAGCAGTTACGGACAGAGCACTAACTATGGCTACACCTTC CASSYGQSTNYGYTF TRBJ1-2 - many TRBV6-5
TGTGCCAGCAGTGTGATGGGGACGGATTGGGCTTTCTTT CASSVMGTDWAFF TRBJ1-1 - few TRBV2
TGCGCCAGCAGCTTGGAGGGGACAGGGGGCGCAAGGGACGAGCAGTACTTC CASSLEGTGGARDEQYF TRBJ2-7 TRBD1 many TRBV5-1
TGTGCCAGCAGTTTGGCGTACACTGAAGCTTTCTTT CASSLAYTEAFF TRBJ1-1 - many TRBV12-3/TRBV12-4
TGCGCCAGCAGCTTGGCCGTTGGGAGCGGAGGGGACCATGGCTACACCTTC CASSLAVGSGGDHGYTF TRBJ1-2 - - TRBV5-1
TGTGCCAGCAGCCCCCCTGAAAATACGGATACGCAGTATTTT CASSPPENTDTQYF TRBJ2-3 - many TRBV7-8
TGTGCCAGCAGTCGACAGACGAAGGACTATGGCTACACCTTC CASSRQTKDYGYTF TRBJ1-2 - - TRBV6-5
TGTGCCAGCAGAAGGGAAGGGGCCAATCAGCCCCAGCATTTT CASRREGANQPQHF TRBJ1-5 - few TRBV6-5
TGTGCCAGCAGCTCCAACAGGGGCGGAGGTTCACCCCTCCACTTT CASSSNRGGGSPLHF TRBJ1-6 TRBD1 few TRBV11-2
TGCGCCAGCTCGAGGGGAGGGGGTACGCAGTATTTT CASSRGGGTQYF TRBJ2-3 - many TRBV10-1
TGTGCCAGCAGCGCGACTAGCGGGGGGGCCGGGGCAGATACGCAGTATTTT CASSATSGGAGADTQYF TRBJ2-3 TRBD2 many TRBV7-2
TGTGCCAGCAGTTTAGTTGGACAGGGGGGAGGGTATGGTCAGCCCCAGCATTTT CASSLVGQGGGYGQPQHF TRBJ1-5 TRBD1 many TRBV12-3/TRBV12-4
TGTGCCAGCAGCTTCGGACTAGCGGGGGTAGTGGATACGCAGTATTTT CASSFGLAGVVDTQYF TRBJ2-3 TRBD2 few TRBV9
TGTGCCAGCAGCTTAGACTTGGCCGTAGGAAATTCACCCCTCCACTTT CASSLDLAVGNSPLHF TRBJ1-6 - many TRBV11-2
TGTGCCACCATTCCCAGCACGGCCAGGGAAGGCAATCAGCCCCAGCATTTT CATIPSTAREGNQPQHF TRBJ1-5 - - TRBV28
TGCGCCAGCAGTCCGGACAGCTCTGGAAACACCATATATTTT CASSPDSSGNTIYF TRBJ1-3 - - TRBV5-1
TGCAGCGTTGATAGAAGGGGGCGCACGGAGACCCAGTACTTC CSVDRRGRTETQYF TRBJ2-5 TRBD1 - TRBV29-1
TGTGCCAGCAGATTACAGGGGGGAGAGCAGTACTTC CASRLQGGEQYF TRBJ2-7 TRBD1 - TRBV6-2/TRBV6-3
TGTGCCAGCAGCCACATCCCCGGGACAGGGGAGAACAATGAGCAGTTCTTC CASSHIPGTGENNEQFF TRBJ2-1 TRBD1 many TRBV14
TGTGCCAGCACTCCCGCCTTAGGACAGAGGGGCTATGGCTACACCTTC CASTPALGQRGYGYTF TRBJ1-2 - - TRBV12-3/TRBV12-4
TGTGCCAGCAGTTTCAGGGGCCCTGAAGCTTTCTTT CASSFRGPEAFF TRBJ1-1 - - TRBV28